Listed below are T cell receptor beta chains from one sample, sequenced in a study of blood T cell repertoires in COVID-19. Here immunoSEQ multiplex PCR was the method, and the copy in TCRdb shows in-frame clones only, minus some. The table has fewer than 110,000 clones, around 90% seen once. Sequenced input: peripheral blood. The receptors stem from a man aged 50 to 59 in a cohort sampled during active COVID-19. Each CDR3 is given with its conserved first and last residue. Fields, in order: CDR3 protein, J gene, V gene.

CASSSRDRQFGEQFF,TRBJ2-1,TRBV5-4
CASSFGQGVDEQFF,TRBJ2-1,TRBV7-9
CASSPGQASSYTF,TRBJ1-2,TRBV18
CASSPTGVGAFF,TRBJ1-1,TRBV2
CASSGLAGVSSTDTQYF,TRBJ2-3,TRBV10-1
CASSYHDAGQAYEQYF,TRBJ2-7,TRBV6-6
CASSPRDRVQAKNIQYF,TRBJ2-4,TRBV18
CASSTQVANEKLFF,TRBJ1-4,TRBV5-6
CASSSLGGNTEAFF,TRBJ1-1,TRBV9
CSASQTEGLQETQYF,TRBJ2-5,TRBV20-1
CASSYSGGEQFF,TRBJ2-1,TRBV6-5
CASKGTGQPQHF,TRBJ1-5,TRBV6-5
CASSQEGLAGLDEQFF,TRBJ2-1,TRBV3-1/TRBV3-2
CASSGLDGPNQPQHF,TRBJ1-5,TRBV28
CASSSGGYGYTF,TRBJ1-2,TRBV28
CASSYSNGARGYGYTF,TRBJ1-2,TRBV6-5
CASSLRRGETQYF,TRBJ2-5,TRBV7-7
CATRARQGTNQPQHF,TRBJ1-5,TRBV19
CASSLDRVPYF,TRBJ2-7,TRBV7-9
CASSSGQGAGANVLTF,TRBJ2-6,TRBV27
CASSAPGTTYNEQFF,TRBJ2-1,TRBV5-1
CASSQETPPNTGELFF,TRBJ2-2,TRBV4-2
CASSQDGGQSNEKLFF,TRBJ1-4,TRBV4-1
CASSKRTGSSYNEQFF,TRBJ2-1,TRBV19
CASSLTRDSRGYTF,TRBJ1-2,TRBV28
CASSLPPSGGASRSDTQYF,TRBJ2-3,TRBV5-4
CASSPQPGSPTEQYF,TRBJ2-7,TRBV3-1/TRBV3-2
CASSLIGDTQYF,TRBJ2-3,TRBV27
CASSAVGGGTDTQYF,TRBJ2-3,TRBV9
CASSRDRVVGNTIYF,TRBJ1-3,TRBV6-5
CASSVGPGNEKLFF,TRBJ1-4,TRBV9
CASSYSGDTQYF,TRBJ2-3,TRBV6-2/TRBV6-3
CASSSTGTQYF,TRBJ2-3,TRBV6-5
CASSLLAGASTDTQYF,TRBJ2-3,TRBV5-6
CSVEDRSGDRASVRAFF,TRBJ1-1,TRBV29-1
CASSLRGMDYGYTF,TRBJ1-2,TRBV28
CASSEGANYGYTF,TRBJ1-2,TRBV2
CASSSGGLSYNEQFF,TRBJ2-1,TRBV7-9
CASSLSGPEAFF,TRBJ1-1,TRBV28
CASSFQFGYGYTF,TRBJ1-2,TRBV7-2
CASSQDDSGIGYTF,TRBJ1-2,TRBV5-1